The clone carrying this T cell receptor beta chain was recorded only once. Using immunoSEQ multiplex PCR, the repertoire was profiled, and TCRdb retains in-frame clones only, with some absent. This table has roughly 2.5 million clones, over 85% appearing once. This entry comes from a study of shared clonotypes between healthy human individuals. Study at large: Plates per donor: three CD4 naive, three CD4 memory, two CD8 naive, one CD8 memory.

V lost 0 bases to trimming and J lost 3 bases; unmatched junction nucleotides: 10. This CDR3 is built from 18 residues. CDR1 and CDR2 (germline): LGHNA, YSLEER. The source material was naive CD4+ T cells sorted from blood. Subset given: CD45RA+ positively selected. This chain connects TRBV4-3 to TRBJ2-2, with 7 bases lining up with TRBD2. The clonotype was recovered from a man younger than 35 in good health. The CDR3 DNA sequence: TGCGCCAGCAGCCAAGATTTCGTTGCTAGCGGATACACCGGGGAGCTGTTTTTT. Protein product: CASSQDFVASGYTGELFF.